This T cell receptor beta chain derives from a study of T-cell reconstitution after alpha-beta-depleted transplantation in children. Germline CDR1 and CDR2: SQVTM and ANQGSEA. The CDR3 length is 11 residues. Trimming shortened V by 3 bases and J by 1 base, and 3 bases separated the two germline ends. This clonotype was seen many times. Unique molecular identifiers were incorporated into the prepared TCRbeta library. TCRdb independently ran MiXCR on the PCR reads; one entry per CDR3 protein. The sample includes 350,000 to 450,000 distinct CDR3 sequences, roughly 20% seen only once; the top ten take 3.5% to 4%.

Material: PBMCs from the stem cell graft donor, obtained from the stem cell graft. The TCR was taken from a human donor who donated a stem cell graft to a child with acute myeloid leukemia. The chain is built from TRBV29-1 and TRBJ1-2, with D hard to call. This CDR3 reads CSVDDNYGYTF. The CDR3 nucleotides read TGCAGCGTTGACGATAACTATGGCTACACCTTC.